This T cell receptor (beta chain) appears in the sequencing data of a study of CD8 T cells in ankylosing spondylitis. Study-wide findings and caveats: Seemingly characteristic of ankylosing spondylitis blood was a TCR beta motif consisting of 7 or 8 highly homologous variants.

This clonotype was detected many times. Its specificity is unknown. This CDR3 comprises 14 residues. V trimming: 7 bases; J trimming: 6 bases; junction bases outside the gene matches: 9. Germline V gene data show CDR1 as SGHTA and CDR2 as FQGNSA. MiXCR was run by TCRdb on the 5' RACE reads, yielding one entry per CDR3 protein. The data hold some 340,000 distinct CDR3 sequences, with roughly 15% observed a single time. Sequenced material: blood, either unsorted or a sorted T cell fraction (not recorded which). The sequence was collected from a male donor with ankylosing spondylitis or in good health (not recorded which). The genes are TRBV7-2 and TRBJ1-5; TRBD1 matches 7 bases. The CDR3 region is CASTRQGEGQPQHF. In DNA form, the CDR3 reads TGTGCCAGCACCCGACAGGGCGAGGGTCAGCCCCAGCATTTT.